This entry features one TCR beta chain sequence. Its antigen is still unknown. From germline, CDR1 is SQVTM and CDR2 ANQGSEA. CDR3 length: 14 residues. Trimming removed 4 bases at V and 0 bases at J, with 10 bases between. The sample originates from a study of T cells in localized non-small cell lung cancer. Study-level points and caveats: Among blood samples, higher T cell density accompanied longer overall survival. Median detection of top 100 tumor clones in adjacent lung was 57 clones. The tumor had only one region sequenced, so heterogeneity remains possible. Clonality peaked in uninvolved adjacent lung rather than tumor.

Profiling relied on immunoSEQ multiplex PCR, and the TCRdb table lists in-frame clones only, not all of them. The sample shows some 80,000 clones, roughly 86% of them seen only once. The starting material was peripheral blood, obtained before any cancer treatment. The clonotype was recovered from a man between 35 and 75 years old with stage I lung adenocarcinoma. The V gene is TRBV29-1, the J gene TRBJ1-3; D is ambiguous. In DNA form, the CDR3 reads TGCAGCGTTGGGCCGGCCGGCTCTGGAAACACCATATATTTT. Protein: CSVGPAGSGNTIYF.